This T cell receptor beta chain was sequenced for a study of brain T cells in children with intractable seizures. Time point defined: blood from clinic visit 5 months post-surgery; TSC patient then seizure free. At least one anti-epileptic drug was given before surgery. The germline V gene has CDR1 SGHDT and CDR2 YYEEEE. The V segment lost 2 bases and the J segment 4 bases; nucleotides outside the gene matches: 2. This CDR3 comprises 14 residues. The protocol was immunoSEQ multiplex PCR, while the TCRdb copy is restricted to in-frame clones and leaves out a portion. The sample shows hundreds of thousands of clones, more than 85% of them seen only once.

The clonotype was recovered from a boy younger than two with tuberous sclerosis and intractable seizures. The V call is TRBV5-6, the J call TRBJ2-1; 8 nucleotides line up with TRBD1. Sample: peripheral blood, taken 4 to 6 months after surgery. The CDR3 DNA is TGTGCCAGCAGCTTCGGACAGGGTTACAATGAGCAGTTCTTC. Translating it yields CASSFGQGYNEQFF.